This T cell receptor (beta chain) was obtained from a study of Graves' ophthalmopathy and Graves' hyperthyroidism. The sequenced template was RNA, covering the TCR beta CDR3 region. HTBI-primed first-round RT-PCR preceded second-round multiplex PCR. One entry per CDR3 protein results from TCRdb running MiXCR on the multiplex PCR reads. The sample consists of some 380,000 distinct CDR3 sequences, approximately 15% of them appearing once. Germline CDR1 MDHEN, CDR2 SYDVKM. Trimming left V 7 bases short and J 3 bases short, with 16 bases between. This CDR3 is 15 amino acids long. The rearrangement joins TRBV28 to TRBJ1-3; D is unresolved. The sample consisted of peripheral blood. The receptor was derived from a woman under 30 with stable Graves' hyperthyroidism. The CDR3 region is CASNQLTLGGNTIYF. DNA of the CDR3: TGTGCCAGCAACCAGCTTACACTAGGTGGAAACACCATATATTTT.